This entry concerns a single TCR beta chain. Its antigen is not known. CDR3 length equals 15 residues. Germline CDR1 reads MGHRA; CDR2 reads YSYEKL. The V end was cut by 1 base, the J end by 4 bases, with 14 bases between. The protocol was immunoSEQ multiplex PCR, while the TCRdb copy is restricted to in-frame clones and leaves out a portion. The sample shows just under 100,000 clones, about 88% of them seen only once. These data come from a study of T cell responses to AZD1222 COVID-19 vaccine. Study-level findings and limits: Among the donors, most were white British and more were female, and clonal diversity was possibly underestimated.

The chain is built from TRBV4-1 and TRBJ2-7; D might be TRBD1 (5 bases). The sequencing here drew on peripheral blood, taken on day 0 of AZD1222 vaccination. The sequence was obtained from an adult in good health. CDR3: CASSQGEGAPYEQYF. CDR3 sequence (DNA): TGCGCCAGCAGCCAAGGGGAAGGGGCCCCGTACGAGCAGTACTTC.